The 6 T cell receptor beta chains presented below share a single source sample, sequenced in a study of blood T cell repertoires in COVID-19. Repertoires were generated with immunoSEQ multiplex PCR, while TCRdb's copy carries only in-frame clones and drops some. The sample shows around 100,000 clones, over 80% of them seen only once. The sample consisted of peripheral blood. The source is a man between 45 and 60 years old with acute or convalescent COVID-19.

The V call is TRBV19, the J call TRBJ2-7, with TRBD2 as a possible D gene (7 bases). Germline V gene lookup returns CDR1 LNHDA and CDR2 SQIVND (reference sequence). V was clipped by 0 bases and J by 1 base, with 13 bases between them. The CDR3 spans 16 residues. The DNA of the CDR3 is TGTGCCAGTAGTATAGAGGTCGGGGGGCCGTCCTACGAGCAGTACTTC. Translation gives CASSIEVGGPSYEQYF.

This clone was counted a few times. This sequence joins TRBV30 and TRBJ1-2, with 8 bases identical to TRBD1. Germline lookup yields CDR1 GTSNPN and CDR2 SVGIG (reference sequence). Trimming took 5 bases from V and 4 from J; bases not matched to a gene: 6. The CDR3 has 13 amino acids. The CDR3 region is CAWGQGLGYGYTF. CDR3 in DNA: TGTGCCTGGGGACAGGGTTTGGGCTATGGCTACACCTTC.

The J gene is TRBJ1-5, the V gene TRBV10-3; D gene unclear. Per the germline V gene, CDR1 is ENHRY and CDR2 is SYGVKD. The CDR3 has 13 amino acids. Trimming left V 3 bases short and J 0 bases short, with 3 bases between. CDR3 amino acids: CAISDSSNQPQHF. In DNA, the CDR3 is TGTGCCATCAGTGACTCTAGCAATCAGCCCCAGCATTTT.

This chain uses TRBV7-9 with TRBJ1-1, with TRBD1 as a possible D gene (6 bases). In germline, CDR1 is SEHNR, CDR2 FQNEAQ (reference sequence). The CDR3 is 13 residues long. V lost 5 bases, J lost 6 bases, and 13 bases lay in between. CDR3 region: CASSIQGRAEAFF. DNA of the CDR3: TGTGCCAGCAGCATACAGGGAAGGGCTGAAGCTTTCTTT.

The chain recombines TRBV30 with TRBJ2-7; TRBD2 agrees at 9 bases. Germline CDR1 is GTSNPN and CDR2 is SVGIG (reference sequence). V trimming: 3 bases; J trimming: 9 bases; junction bases outside the gene matches: 12. CDR3 length equals 14 residues. The CDR3 coding sequence is TGTGCCTGGAGCAGGCCTAGCGGGGCCGGAGGGCAGTACTTC. As protein: CAWSRPSGAGGQYF.

The chain employs TRBV4-3 and TRBJ2-1; 8 bases are a match to TRBD1. CDR1 is LGHNA and CDR2 is YSLEER in the germline V gene. V lost 1 base and J lost 10; bases outside the gene matches: 9. This CDR3 region has 15 residues. In nucleotides, the CDR3 is TGCGCCAGCAGCCAAGGGGGGACAGGCGACGGGGAGCAGTTCTTC. It yields the protein CASSQGGTGDGEQFF.